A single T cell receptor (beta chain) is shown here with its context. This table comes from immunoSEQ multiplex PCR, and its TCRdb copy is limited to in-frame clones, with some not included. The profile covers fewer than 85,000 clones, with about four fifths appearing a single time and roughly 4.1% taken by the ten largest. Losses at the gene ends were 4 bases for V and 1 base for J; bases not matched to a gene: 6. Germline loops: CDR1 SGHNT, CDR2 YYREEE (reference sequence). This CDR3 comprises 16 residues. The sample belongs to a study of OX40 agonist ivuxolimab in advanced cancers. Study-level background: Earlier anti-PD-1, anti-PD-L1 or anti-CTLA-4 therapy was permitted; 40% had received some.

The sequence was collected from an adult with an advanced solid tumor such as melanoma, head and neck, liver or kidney cancer. The chain uses TRBV5-4 and TRBJ2-3; 10 bases are shared with TRBD2. This material consisted of CD4+ or CD8+ T cells sorted from blood, taken in a trial of the OX40 agonist ivuxolimab. CDR3 bases: TGTGCCAGCAGCCGGGGCCTAGCGGGGGGCACAGATACGCAGTATTTT. Translation: CASSRGLAGGTDTQYF. Supplemented by reference TRBV5-4 and TRBJ2-3, the full variable domain reads ETGVTQSPTHLIKTRGQQVTLRCSSQSGHNTVSWYQQALGQGPQFIFQYYREEENGRGNFPPRFSGLQFPNYSSELNVNALELDDSALYLCASSRGLAGGTDTQYFGPGTRLTVL.